The rows below give T cell receptor beta chains drawn from one sample of a study of T cell responses to AZD1222 COVID-19 vaccine. The assay was immunoSEQ multiplex PCR, and TCRdb's table has in-frame clones only and misses some. This table has about 160,000 clones, over 75% appearing once. The sequencing here drew on peripheral blood, taken 28 days after the second AZD1222 dose. The receptors come from an adult who received the AZD1222 COVID-19 vaccine. Both conserved end residues are part of each CDR3. The order of the fields is CDR3 protein, CDR3 DNA, V gene, CDR3 length, clone size, J gene, D gene. The D gene is left open where the match is weak. The size of a clone is reported for some rows only, either as once, few or many, or as a class for expanded clones.

CASSLGQGAGSPLHF	TGTGCCAGCAGTTTAGGACAGGGGGCCGGTTCACCCCTCCACTTT	TRBV27	15	NA	TRBJ1-6	TRBD1
CASSPGQEYEQYF	TGCGCCAGCAGTCCGGGACAGGAATACGAGCAGTACTTC	TRBV10-1	13	once	TRBJ2-7	TRBD1
CSVARLREQYF	TGCAGCGTTGCACGCCTTCGGGAGCAGTACTTC	TRBV29-1	11	NA	TRBJ2-7	NA
CASSVSTGLGGPQHF	TGTGCCAGCAGCGTTTCAACGGGGTTGGGTGGGCCCCAGCATTTT	TRBV9	15	NA	TRBJ1-5	NA
CASLNRGISGGYTF	TGTGCCAGCCTAAACAGGGGAATATCGGGTGGCTACACCTTC	TRBV3-1/TRBV3-2	14	NA	TRBJ1-2	TRBD1
CASSHGGSNTGELFF	TGTGCCAGCAGCCATGGAGGGTCTAACACCGGGGAGCTGTTTTTT	TRBV3-1/TRBV3-2	15	NA	TRBJ2-2	NA
CASSPVNTEAFF	TGTGCCAGTAGTCCCGTGAACACTGAAGCTTTCTTT	TRBV19	12	NA	TRBJ1-1	NA
CASSSPDGREAFF	TGTGCCAGCAGTTCACCCGACGGACGAGAAGCTTTCTTT	TRBV6-5	13	NA	TRBJ1-1	NA
CAISDVANQPQHF	TGTGCCATCAGTGACGTAGCGAATCAGCCCCAGCATTTT	TRBV10-3	13	once	TRBJ1-5	NA
CASQGFENTEAFF	TGTGCCAGCCAGGGATTTGAGAACACTGAAGCTTTCTTT	TRBV6-5	13	once	TRBJ1-1	NA
CASSRIAGTGGDEQFF	TGTGCCAGCAGCCGGATCGCCGGGACAGGGGGCGATGAGCAGTTCTTC	TRBV11-2	16	NA	TRBJ2-1	TRBD1
CASSPDRGQPQHF	TGTGCCAGCTCACCAGACCGTGGACAGCCCCAGCATTTT	TRBV18	13	NA	TRBJ1-5	NA
CASSPGLAGVQSDTQYF	TGCGCCAGCAGCCCCGGACTAGCGGGGGTACAGTCAGATACGCAGTATTTT	TRBV5-1	17	NA	TRBJ2-3	TRBD2
CASSLVGNREKLFF	TGTGCCAGCAGCTTGGTTGGGAATCGTGAAAAACTGTTTTTT	TRBV5-6	14	NA	TRBJ1-4	NA
CAWSGVSLNEKLFF	TGTGCCTGGAGTGGCGTGTCCCTCAATGAAAAACTGTTTTTT	TRBV30	14	NA	TRBJ1-4	NA
CASSPREYAAYEQYF	TGTGCCAGCTCACCCCGAGAGTACGCGGCCTACGAGCAGTACTTC	TRBV18	15	NA	TRBJ2-7	NA
CASSPRGSGTEAFF	TGTGCCAGCAGCCCGAGGGGGAGTGGTACTGAAGCTTTCTTT	TRBV27	14	NA	TRBJ1-1	NA
CASSQPSESRGYTF	TGTGCCAGCAGCCAACCATCCGAAAGCCGTGGCTACACCTTC	TRBV3-1/TRBV3-2	14	once	TRBJ1-2	NA
CASSQEGGEAFF	TGTGCCAGCAGCCAGGAGGGGGGGGAAGCTTTCTTT	TRBV4-2	12	NA	TRBJ1-1	NA
CASSQRVKGSMNTEAFF	TGTGCCAGCAGTCAGAGGGTCAAGGGAAGCATGAACACTGAAGCTTTCTTT	TRBV27	17	NA	TRBJ1-1	NA
CASSQDPPDRHYGYTF	TGTGCCAGCAGCCAAGATCCTCCGGACAGACATTATGGCTACACCTTC	TRBV3-1/TRBV3-2	16	NA	TRBJ1-2	NA
CASRDSPRSYNEQFF	TGTGCCAGCAGGGATTCCCCGCGCTCCTACAATGAGCAGTTCTTC	TRBV27	15	few	TRBJ2-1	NA
CASSQSRLAGGTGELFF	TGTGCCAGCTCACAGAGTCGGCTAGCGGGGGGCACCGGGGAGCTGTTTTTT	TRBV21-1	17	NA	TRBJ2-2	NA
CASSFAGTASYEQYF	TGTGCCAGCAGTTTCGCCGGGACAGCCTCCTACGAGCAGTACTTC	TRBV6-5	15	NA	TRBJ2-7	TRBD1
CASRLRTSGGTIGTQYF	TGTGCCAGCAGACTACGGACTAGCGGGGGGACCATTGGAACCCAGTACTTC	TRBV7-2	17	NA	TRBJ2-5	TRBD2
CASSWTLTGELFF	TGTGCCAGCAGTTGGACTCTAACCGGGGAGCTGTTTTTT	TRBV6-4	13	few	TRBJ2-2	NA
CASRGDGYTF	TGTGCCTCCCGGGGGGATGGCTACACCTTC	TRBV30	10	NA	TRBJ1-2	NA
CASSWGETQYF	TGTGCCAGCAGTTGGGGGGAGACCCAGTACTTC	TRBV6-1	11	NA	TRBJ2-5	NA
CASSISRREQYF	TGTGCCAGCAGCATTAGTCGGCGCGAGCAGTACTTC	TRBV5-8	12	many	TRBJ2-7	NA
CASTPLDGGTDTQYF	TGTGCCAGCACCCCTTTAGATGGGGGCACAGATACGCAGTATTTT	TRBV14	15	NA	TRBJ2-3	NA
CASTLTGLAIGYTF	TGTGCCAGTACTCTGACAGGGCTTGCTATCGGCTACACCTTC	TRBV19	14	once	TRBJ1-2	TRBD1
CASSFTYPYNEQFF	TGTGCCAGCAGTTTCACCTATCCTTACAATGAGCAGTTCTTC	TRBV27	14	NA	TRBJ2-1	NA
CASSLLGGKVYEQYF	TGTGCCAGCAGCTTATTAGGGGGGAAAGTTTACGAGCAGTACTTC	TRBV7-2	15	NA	TRBJ2-7	NA
CASSLARGLNTEAFF	TGTGCCAGCAGCTTAGCGAGGGGGTTGAACACTGAAGCTTTCTTT	TRBV7-9	15	NA	TRBJ1-1	NA
CASSPEPYEQYF	TGTGCCAGCAGTCCGGAGCCCTACGAGCAGTACTTC	TRBV12-3/TRBV12-4	12	NA	TRBJ2-7	NA
CASFRDYRSTDTQYF	TGCGCCAGCTTCCGGGACTACCGAAGCACAGATACGCAGTATTTT	TRBV10-2	15	NA	TRBJ2-3	TRBD2
CASTVAGSEAFF	TGTGCCAGCACCGTAGCAGGGAGTGAAGCTTTCTTT	TRBV6-5	12	NA	TRBJ1-1	NA
CASSFMGGSGTEAFF	TGTGCCAGCAGCTTCATGGGGGGCTCGGGCACTGAAGCTTTCTTT	TRBV5-5	15	once	TRBJ1-1	NA
CASIGGVAFF	TGTGCCAGTATAGGCGGGGTGGCTTTCTTT	TRBV19	10	NA	TRBJ1-1	NA
CASSFLSLGETQYF	TGTGCCAGCAGCTTTCTATCGTTGGGGGAGACCCAGTACTTC	TRBV11-2	14	NA	TRBJ2-5	NA
CASSPTGIEQYF	TGTGCCAGCTCCCCGACAGGGATCGAGCAGTACTTC	TRBV18	12	once	TRBJ2-7	TRBD1
CASSGEQGNYGYTF	TGTGCCAGTAGCGGGGAACAGGGGAACTATGGCTACACCTTC	TRBV19	14	NA	TRBJ1-2	TRBD1
CASSYPSSGANVLTF	TGTGCCAGCAGTTACCCCAGCTCTGGGGCCAACGTCCTGACTTTC	TRBV6-5	15	NA	TRBJ2-6	NA
CASSQDKAAVNSNQPQHF	TGCGCCAGCAGCCAAGATAAGGCGGCAGTCAATAGCAATCAGCCCCAGCATTTT	TRBV4-3	18	NA	TRBJ1-5	NA
CASTQGETYEQYF	TGCGCCAGCACCCAGGGGGAAACCTACGAGCAGTACTTC	TRBV5-1	13	NA	TRBJ2-7	TRBD1
CASTQTGNSNYGYTF	TGTGCCAGCACCCAGACAGGGAACTCTAACTATGGCTACACCTTC	TRBV21-1	15	once	TRBJ1-2	NA
CASSRGAGNTIYF	TGTGCCAGCAGCCGCGGGGCAGGAAACACCATATATTTT	TRBV7-8	13	NA	TRBJ1-3	NA
CASSPQMNTGELFF	TGTGCCAGCAGCCCCCAGATGAACACCGGGGAGCTGTTTTTT	TRBV5-4	14	NA	TRBJ2-2	NA
CASSTTWGTGDGYGYTF	TGTGCCAGCAGCACAACTTGGGGGACAGGGGATGGCTATGGCTACACCTTC	TRBV27	17	NA	TRBJ1-2	TRBD1
CASSPRDPRYEQFF	TGTGCCAGCAGCCCGCGGGACCCCAGGTATGAGCAGTTCTTC	TRBV7-2	14	NA	TRBJ2-1	NA
CANGDDRGNTEAFF	TGTGCCAACGGAGACGACAGGGGGAACACTGAAGCTTTCTTT	TRBV2	14	once	TRBJ1-1	TRBD1
CASSPGEGLPVNQPQHF	TGCGCCAGCAGCCCCGGGGAGGGACTACCCGTGAATCAGCCCCAGCATTTT	TRBV4-1	17	NA	TRBJ1-5	NA
CASSVGDPRHRPQHF	TGTGCCAGCAGCGTAGGGGACCCACGCCATCGGCCCCAGCATTTT	TRBV9	15	NA	TRBJ1-5	NA
CASSELQGPEAFF	TGTGCCAGCAGTGAACTGCAGGGGCCTGAAGCTTTCTTT	TRBV6-1	13	NA	TRBJ1-1	NA
CTSSQRSPRTGGTEAFF	TGCACCAGCAGCCAAAGATCGCCTCGAACAGGGGGAACTGAAGCTTTCTTT	TRBV1	17	few	TRBJ1-1	NA
CASSSGAVYDAFF	TGTGCCAGCAGCTCGGGTGCCGTTTACGATGCTTTCTTT	TRBV5-6	13	NA	TRBJ1-1	NA
CASSLRGSQLFF	TGTGCCAGCAGTCTTAGGGGGAGCCAACTGTTTTTT	TRBV27	12	NA	TRBJ1-4	NA
CASSPTGTSRYGYTF	TGTGCCAGCAGCCCTACAGGGACCTCACGTTATGGCTACACCTTC	TRBV7-2	15	few	TRBJ1-2	NA
CASGGTRSTNEKLFF	TGTGCCAGTGGGGGCACACGATCAACTAATGAAAAACTGTTTTTT	TRBV19	15	NA	TRBJ1-4	NA
CSVVGGFDNEQFF	TGCAGCGTTGTGGGAGGGTTTGACAATGAGCAGTTCTTC	TRBV29-1	13	NA	TRBJ2-1	TRBD2